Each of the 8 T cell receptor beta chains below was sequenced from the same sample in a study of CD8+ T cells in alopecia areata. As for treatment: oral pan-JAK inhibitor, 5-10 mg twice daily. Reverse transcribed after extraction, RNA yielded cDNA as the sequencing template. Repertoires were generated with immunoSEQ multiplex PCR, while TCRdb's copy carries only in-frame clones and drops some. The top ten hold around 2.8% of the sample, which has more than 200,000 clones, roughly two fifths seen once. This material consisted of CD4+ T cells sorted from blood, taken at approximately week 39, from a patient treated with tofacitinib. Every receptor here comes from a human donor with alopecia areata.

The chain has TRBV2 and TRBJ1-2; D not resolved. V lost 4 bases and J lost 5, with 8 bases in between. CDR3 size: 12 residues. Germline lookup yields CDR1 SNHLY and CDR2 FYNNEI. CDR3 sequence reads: CASSVQNYGYTF. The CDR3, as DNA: TGTGCCAGCAGTGTCCAGAATTATGGCTACACCTTC.

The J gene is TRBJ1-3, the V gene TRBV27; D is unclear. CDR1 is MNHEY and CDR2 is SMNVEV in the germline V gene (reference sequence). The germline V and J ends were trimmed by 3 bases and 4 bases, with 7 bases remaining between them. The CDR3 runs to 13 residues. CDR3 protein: CASSFAGGNTIYF. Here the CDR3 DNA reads TGTGCCAGCAGTTTTGCCGGAGGAAACACCATATATTTT.

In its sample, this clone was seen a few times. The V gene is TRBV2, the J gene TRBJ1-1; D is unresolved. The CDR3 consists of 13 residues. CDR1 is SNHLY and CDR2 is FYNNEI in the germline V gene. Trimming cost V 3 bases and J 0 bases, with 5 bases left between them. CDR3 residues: CASSERVNTEAFF. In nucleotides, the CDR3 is TGTGCCAGCAGTGAGAGAGTGAACACTGAAGCTTTCTTT.

CDR3 sequence reads: CASSQNLYGYTF. The DNA for the CDR3 is TGCGCCAGCAGTCAAAATTTATATGGCTACACCTTC. This rearrangement joins TRBV23-1 to TRBJ1-2, with D unresolved. TRBV23-1 carries the ORF label, with uncertain function. The CDR3 spans 12 residues. V was pared by 2 bases and J by 5 bases, with 6 bases between.

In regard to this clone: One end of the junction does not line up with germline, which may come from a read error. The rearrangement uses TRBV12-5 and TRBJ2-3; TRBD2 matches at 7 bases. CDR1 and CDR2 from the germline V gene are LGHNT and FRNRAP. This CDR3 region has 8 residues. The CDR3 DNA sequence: TGTGCTAGTTTACCGGGGGGATTT. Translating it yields CASLPGGF.

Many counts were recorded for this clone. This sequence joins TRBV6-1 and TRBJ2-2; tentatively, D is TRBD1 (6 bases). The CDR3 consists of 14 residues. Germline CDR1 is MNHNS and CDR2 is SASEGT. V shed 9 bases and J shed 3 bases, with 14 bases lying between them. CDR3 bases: TGTGCCAGTGTCAGGGGCAAGGACACCGGGGAGCTGTTTTTT. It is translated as CASVRGKDTGELFF.

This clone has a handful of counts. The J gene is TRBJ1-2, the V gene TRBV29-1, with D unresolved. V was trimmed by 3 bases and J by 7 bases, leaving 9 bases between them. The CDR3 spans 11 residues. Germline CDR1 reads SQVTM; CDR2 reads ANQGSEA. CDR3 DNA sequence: TGCAGCGTTGAGGTTTTTACTGGCTACACCTTC. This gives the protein CSVEVFTGYTF.

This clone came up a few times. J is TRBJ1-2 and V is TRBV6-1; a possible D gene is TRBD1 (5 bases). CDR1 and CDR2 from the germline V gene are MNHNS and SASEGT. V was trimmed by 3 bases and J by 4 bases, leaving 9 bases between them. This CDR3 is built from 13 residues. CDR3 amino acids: CASSEAGTYGYTF. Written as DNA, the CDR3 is TGTGCCAGCAGTGAGGCAGGGACCTATGGCTACACCTTC.